A selection of T cell receptor beta chains follows, all from one sample in a study of blood T cell repertoires in COVID-19. The protocol was immunoSEQ multiplex PCR, while the TCRdb copy is restricted to in-frame clones and leaves out a portion. The sample holds fewer than 450,000 clones; roughly 84% are singletons and the top ten take roughly 1%. Input material: PBMCs or T cells enriched from blood (not recorded which). The source of these receptors is a woman under 40 who had recovered from COVID-19. The CDR3 runs from the conserved cysteine through the conserved F or W. D genes are given only for firm matches. Clone sizes are given selectively: once, few, many, or a class where the clone is expanded.

>TRBV6-4|TRBJ2-1|medium-sized|TRBD1
TGTGCCAGCAGCAAGACAGGGTTAGATGGAGGCAATGAGCAGTTCTTC
CASSKTGLDGGNEQFF
>TRBV6-5|TRBJ1-1|-|TRBD1
TGTGCCAGCGTAAACAGGGGGCGGACTGAAGCTTTCTTT
CASVNRGRTEAFF
>TRBV10-3|TRBJ1-2|-|-
TGTGCCATCAGTTCGGGGGGGGGAACTGGTAGCTACACCTTC
CAISSGGGTGSYTF
>TRBV20-1|TRBJ2-1|-|-
TGCAGTGCTAGAGTGGTAGATGAGCAGTTCTTC
CSARVVDEQFF
>TRBV28|TRBJ2-7|many|-
TGTGCCAGCAGTTCGCCACTGCTACTCGAGCAGTACTTC
CASSSPLLLEQYF
>TRBV27|TRBJ2-3|-|-
TGTGCCAGCAGACTCGGGGATACGCAGTATTTT
CASRLGDTQYF
>TRBV5-4|TRBJ1-1|few|-
TGTGCCAGCACCTCATCTGCGGGATTTGAAGCTTTCTTT
CASTSSAGFEAFF
>TRBV28|TRBJ1-5|few|TRBD1
TGTGCCAGCACCCCGACAGGGGTTAATCAGCCCCAGCATTTT
CASTPTGVNQPQHF
>TRBV7-9|TRBJ1-1|-|-
TGTGCCAGCAGCTACGACAGACTGAACACTGAAGCTTTCTTT
CASSYDRLNTEAFF
>TRBV30|TRBJ1-4|-|-
TGTGCCTGGAGTGTAGCTACAGGGTTGGTGGAAAAACTGTTTTTT
CAWSVATGLVEKLFF
>TRBV30|TRBJ1-4|-|TRBD1
TGTGCCTGGACGGCCAGGGGGCTAGGGGGGGAAAAACTGTTTTTT
CAWTARGLGGEKLFF
>TRBV21-1|TRBJ2-1|-|-
TGTGCCAGCAGCCCCAGGGGACGCCTCCACGATGAGCAGTTCTTC
CASSPRGRLHDEQFF
>TRBV7-6|TRBJ1-2|-|TRBD1
TGTGCCAGCAGCTTGGCACTAGGGGTAACAGGGGATGATGGCTACACCTTC
CASSLALGVTGDDGYTF
>TRBV28|TRBJ1-5|-|-
TGTGCCAGCAGTTCCACCCCCCGGGTGCCCCAGCATTTT
CASSSTPRVPQHF
>TRBV10-1|TRBJ1-2|-|-
TGCGCCAGCAGTGAGACAGGGAACTATGGCTACACCTTC
CASSETGNYGYTF
>TRBV2|TRBJ1-2|few|TRBD1
TGTGCCAGCCGCGGGACAGGGGACTATGGCTACACCTTC
CASRGTGDYGYTF
>TRBV15|TRBJ2-7|-|-
TGTGCCACCACCAGAGGTCCGGGACATCCCTACGAGCAGTACTTC
CATTRGPGHPYEQYF
>TRBV7-9|TRBJ1-4|-|-
TGTGCCAGCAGCCCGGGGACGGTGGCGGGGCTGTTTTTT
CASSPGTVAGLFF
>TRBV29-1|TRBJ1-2|-|-
TGCAGCGTTGAAGATGGGAGGAACTATGGCTACACCTTC
CSVEDGRNYGYTF
>TRBV3-1/TRBV3-2|TRBJ1-2|few|TRBD1
TGTGCCAGCAGCCAAGGGGACAGGGGGAACGGCTACACCTTC
CASSQGDRGNGYTF
>TRBV5-1|TRBJ2-3|-|TRBD1
TGCGCCAGCAAAGGGACAGGTACAGATACGCAGTATTTT
CASKGTGTDTQYF
>TRBV28|TRBJ2-1|once|-
TGTGCCAGCAGCACCCGGGACACTAACAATGAGCAGTTCTTC
CASSTRDTNNEQFF
>TRBV28|TRBJ1-5|few|-
TGTGCCAGCAGCCCTACCGACAAGCTCAATCAGCCCCAGCATTTT
CASSPTDKLNQPQHF
>TRBV30|TRBJ2-7|-|-
TGTGCCTGGAGTGTACTCGGAGGGGGCGACGAGCAGTACTTC
CAWSVLGGGDEQYF
>TRBV6-5|TRBJ1-2|few|-
TGTGCCAGCAGTTACCAAACAGGGTTGACAGGCTACACCTTC
CASSYQTGLTGYTF
>TRBV5-3|TRBJ2-5|-|-
TGTGCCAGAAGCTTGACAGGGTCCCAAGAGACCCAGTACTTC
CARSLTGSQETQYF
>TRBV20-1|TRBJ1-2|-|-
TGCAGTGCTAGTGGGGCCTATGGCTACACCTTC
CSASGAYGYTF
>TRBV18|TRBJ2-7|-|-
TGTGCCAGCTCACTAGACGGGACATACGAGCAGTACTTC
CASSLDGTYEQYF
>TRBV27|TRBJ1-1|once|-
TGTGCCAGCAGTTTATGGGAGTCGAACACTGAAGCTTTCTTT
CASSLWESNTEAFF
>TRBV28|TRBJ2-2|-|TRBD2
TGTGCCAGCAGTTCAGCGGGGGGCGGGAACGGGGAGCTGTTTTTT
CASSSAGGGNGELFF
>TRBV28|TRBJ2-7|-|TRBD1
TGTGCCAGCAGTCCCTCACCGGGACAGGGCACCTACGAGCAGTACTTC
CASSPSPGQGTYEQYF
>TRBV5-4|TRBJ1-2|once|-
TGTGCCAGCAGCTTAGACATCAACTATGGCTACACCTTC
CASSLDINYGYTF
>TRBV15|TRBJ2-7|-|TRBD1
TGTGCCACCAGCGGGAGACAGGGAAACTACGAGCAGTACTTC
CATSGRQGNYEQYF
>TRBV7-2|TRBJ2-1|once|TRBD2
TGTGCCAGCAGCTCCCTTGGGCGGGAGGACAATGAGCAGTTCTTC
CASSSLGREDNEQFF
>TRBV7-2|TRBJ1-2|-|-
TGTGCCAGCAGCTTAGCCGGTGGATGGGCCGGAGGCTACACCTTC
CASSLAGGWAGGYTF
>TRBV24-1|TRBJ2-2|once|-
TGTGCCACCAGTGACCCCGTGTCCAGGGGCCCCGGGGAGCTGTTTTTT
CATSDPVSRGPGELFF
>TRBV14|TRBJ2-5|few|TRBD2
TGTGCCAGCAGCCTGATAGCGGGGGCGTACCAAGAGACCCAGTACTTC
CASSLIAGAYQETQYF
>TRBV18|TRBJ2-6|-|-
TGTGCCAGCTCCATCTCGGAGCCTGGGGCCAACGTCCTGACTTTC
CASSISEPGANVLTF
>TRBV28|TRBJ1-5|-|-
TGTGCCAGCAGTGTCCAGGGTGGCAATCAGCCCCAGCATTTT
CASSVQGGNQPQHF
>TRBV19|TRBJ2-3|-|TRBD1
TGTGCCAGTAGTCCATCGAGGGACAGGCCTAGCACAGATACGCAGTATTTT
CASSPSRDRPSTDTQYF
>TRBV27|TRBJ2-5|-|-
TGTGCCAGCAGTAAACCTGGGGGGGGCCCAAAAGAGACCCAGTACTTC
CASSKPGGGPKETQYF
>TRBV2|TRBJ2-1|once|TRBD2
TGTGCCAGCAGTCAGGAAAGCGGGGGGGCCAATGAGCAGTTCTTC
CASSQESGGANEQFF
>TRBV5-6|TRBJ1-6|few|-
TGTGCCAGCAGCTTGGGAGCTTCACCCCTCCACTTT
CASSLGASPLHF
>TRBV28|TRBJ1-2|-|-
TGTGCCAGCAGCACCCAGGGTTTCGATGGCTACACCTTC
CASSTQGFDGYTF
>TRBV30|TRBJ1-3|-|-
TGTGCCTGGAGTGCCGGCAGGGGCCCGAGCTCTGGAAACACCATATATTTT
CAWSAGRGPSSGNTIYF